Following are 4 T cell receptor beta chains from one sample sequenced in a study of Ad26.COV2.S vaccination and SARS-CoV-2 variants. Treatment in this sample: approximately 18 received Ad26.COV2.S at low or high dose, single or two shots; several received placebo; per-sample allocation not given. Sample collection was performed on day 63 after the first vaccine or placebo injection. The method was immunoSEQ multiplex PCR; TCRdb's version includes in-frame clones alone and lacks a portion of them. The sample holds a few hundred thousand clones, over 75% seen once. The sequencing here drew on peripheral blood, taken in a trial of Ad26.COV2.S vaccine versus placebo. All receptors come from a person between 18 and 65 years old who received the Ad26.COV2.S COVID-19 vaccine or a placebo.

This rearrangement joins TRBV7-9 to TRBJ1-3, with unresolved D. Germline V gene data show CDR1 as SEHNR and CDR2 as FQNEAQ (reference sequence). This CDR3 has 16 residues. V was shortened by 4 bases and J by 4 bases, with 17 bases between the two germline ends. This CDR3 reads CASSSSTALRGNTIYF. CDR3 DNA sequence: TGTGCCAGCAGCTCTTCGACTGCCTTGCGAGGAAACACCATATATTTT.

The CDR3 loop is CASRTGDAELGSGANVLTF. Here the CDR3 DNA reads TGTGCCAGCAGGACCGGGGACGCGGAACTGGGGTCTGGGGCCAACGTCCTGACTTTC. The chain joins TRBV3-1 (or the pseudogene TRBV3-2) to TRBJ2-6; either TRBD1 or TRBD2 may fit D (5 bases each). CDR3 length: 19 residues. V was shortened by 6 bases and J by 1 base, with 22 bases between the two germline ends. From germline, CDR1 is LGHDT and CDR2 YNNKEL (reference sequence).

The gene calls are TRBV18 and TRBJ2-7; a possible D gene is TRBD2 (6 bases). The CDR3 sequence is 13 residues long. V was pared by 3 bases and J by 4 bases, with 10 bases between. From germline, CDR1 is KGHSH and CDR2 LQKENI. Here the CDR3 reads CASSPSGRYEQYF. The DNA for the CDR3 is TGTGCCAGCTCACCGTCAGGGAGGTACGAGCAGTACTTC. The variable domain in full, completed from reference TRBV18 and TRBJ2-7, reads NAGVMQNPRHLVRRRGQEARLRCSPMKGHSHVYWYRQLPEEGLKFMVYLQKENIIDESGMPKERFSAEFPKEGPSILRIQQVVRGDSAAYFCASSPSGRYEQYFGPGTRLTVT.

This chain uses TRBV5-1 with TRBJ1-2, with D unresolved. Germline CDR1 and CDR2: SGHRS and YFSETQ. The CDR3 length is 14 residues. V was clipped by 0 bases and J by 2 bases, with 8 bases between them. The CDR3 sequence: CASSLAPVNYGYTF. The DNA for the CDR3 is TGCGCCAGCAGCTTGGCCCCGGTGAACTATGGCTACACCTTC.